Presented here are 10 T cell receptor beta chains from one specimen sequenced in a study of identifying expanded T cells in peripheral blood. Repertoires were generated with immunoSEQ multiplex PCR, while TCRdb's copy carries only in-frame clones and drops some. Altogether 70,000 to 95,000 clones are present, approximately 91% being singletons, with the ten largest covering around 4.3%. The sample consisted of blood. Source of these receptors: a person between 18 and 75 years old in good health.

V usage is TRBV4-3 and J usage is TRBJ2-7; D is possibly TRBD1 or TRBD2 (5 bases each). The CDR3 runs to 13 residues. Germline values: CDR1 LGHNA, CDR2 YSLEER. Trimming cost V 1 base and J 5 bases, with 9 bases left between them. The CDR3 region has the DNA TGCGCCAGCAGCCAAGGTGGGGACCACGAGCAGTACTTC. This sequence encodes CASSQGGDHEQYF.

This clone was seen more than once but under ten times. J is TRBJ2-7 and V is TRBV21-1; the DNA was not used to check the table's D call, TRBD1. TRBV21-1 is labeled a pseudogene. This CDR3 is 13 amino acids long. Here the CDR3 DNA reads TGTGCCAGCAGCAAGGGACAGTCCTACGAGCAGTACTTC. Amino acid sequence: CASSKGQSYEQYF.

This chain links TRBV2 with TRBJ2-1, with D possibly being TRBD2 (6 bases). The germline V gene has CDR1 SNHLY and CDR2 FYNNEI. CDR3 length: 13 amino acids. Trimming stripped 7 bases from V and 12 bases from J, with 19 bases between. CDR3 sequence reads: CASTRGRIRGQFF. The CDR3 DNA reads as TGTGCCAGCACACGGGGGAGAATAAGGGGGCAGTTCTTC.

The V call is TRBV19, the J call TRBJ2-2; D ambiguous. V was cut by 5 bases and J by 5 bases, with 15 bases left in between. The germline gives CDR1 LNHDA, CDR2 SQIVND (reference sequence). The CDR3 has 15 residues. CDR3 in amino acids: CASSFQTPSTGELFF. As DNA, the CDR3 is TGTGCCAGTAGTTTTCAGACACCTTCTACCGGGGAGCTGTTTTTT.

This sequence joins TRBV29-1 and TRBJ1-1; D is perhaps TRBD1 (5 bases). This CDR3 is built from 12 residues. CDR1 is SQVTM and CDR2 is ANQGSEA in the germline V gene. Trimming stripped 7 bases from V and 2 bases from J, with 11 bases between. The CDR3 region is CSAGHFNTEAFF. The CDR3 DNA is TGCAGCGCCGGACACTTCAACACTGAAGCTTTCTTT.

By sample share, this clone is medium-sized. This sequence joins TRBV28 and TRBJ1-5; TRBD1 is a possible D gene (5 bases). The germline V gene encodes CDR1 MDHEN and CDR2 SYDVKM. The CDR3 loop spans 16 amino acids. Trimming took 0 bases from V and 3 from J, leaving 12 bases between them. The CDR3 nucleotides are TGTGCCAGCAGTTTATGGGGGGAGGGAGTCAATCAGCCCCAGCATTTT. This encodes CASSLWGEGVNQPQHF.

The table lists this clone with a count of one. V gene TRBV10-1 combines with J gene TRBJ2-1; D gene ambiguous. This CDR3 contains 13 residues. Germline CDR1 and CDR2: WNHNN and SYGVQD (reference sequence). Trimming stripped 2 bases from V and 5 bases from J, with 7 bases between. CDR3 nucleotides: TGCGCCAGCAGTGAGCGATGGGACAATGAGCAGTTCTTC. As protein: CASSERWDNEQFF.

The V call is TRBV19, the J call TRBJ1-4; D is uncertain. Trimming took 7 bases from V and 3 from J, leaving 12 bases between them. The germline gives CDR1 LNHDA, CDR2 SQIVND (reference sequence). There are 14 residues in the CDR3. The CDR3 here is CASTRTAANEKLFF. CDR3 coding DNA: TGTGCCAGTACTCGGACGGCGGCTAATGAAAAACTGTTTTTT.

This sequence joins TRBV7-8 and TRBJ1-1; no clear D gene. The CDR3 is 16 residues long. The germline gives CDR1 SGHVS, CDR2 FQNEAQ. The V end lost 7 bases, the J end lost 0 bases, and 18 bases lay between the germline ends. The CDR3 region is CASTTRVDAMNTEAFF. The CDR3 region has the DNA TGTGCCAGCACGACGAGGGTCGATGCTATGAACACTGAAGCTTTCTTT.

The chain employs TRBV7-9 and TRBJ2-1; the D gene is possibly TRBD1 (6 bases). With 2 bases removed from V and 3 bases from J, the gap between germline ends came to 11 bases. The CDR3 extends over 15 amino acids. CDR1 is SEHNR and CDR2 is FQNEAQ in the germline V gene (reference sequence). CDR3 sequence (DNA): TGTGCCAGCAGCTTAAGGCAGGGGATCTACAATGAGCAGTTCTTC. Amino acids: CASSLRQGIYNEQFF.